These 17 T cell receptor beta chains share one sample of origin, sequenced in a study of CXCR3-negative and CXCR3-positive naive CD8 T cells. Researchers prepared the TRB cDNA libraries using 5' RACE with UMI labels. TCRdb re-called the 5' RACE reads; one entry per CDR3 protein, DNA not given. The sample table includes fewer than 6,500 distinct CDR3 sequences. Their target antigens are unknown. Study findings and constraints: CXCR3-positive naive cells had more hydrophobic TRB CDR3s than CXCR3-negative naive cells.

Material: naive CXCR3+ CD8+ T cells from blood. As for subset: CD45RO-CCR7+CD27+CD95- naive CD8+ T cells expressing CXCR3 (TNR3+). All receptors come from a human donor in good health. Some clones in this sample may be carry-over from other donors' samples.

This clonotype is identified as medium-sized (0.01 to 0.1%) from frequency. The chain is built from TRBV12-3 or TRBV12-4 and TRBJ2-5; TCRdb's D gene call, TRBD1, goes unchecked for lack of DNA. The CDR3 spans 14 residues. CDR3 sequence reads: CASSLAGGEETQYF.

Its frequency marks this clonotype as medium-sized (0.01 to 0.1%). The chain uses TRBV4-1 and TRBJ2-1; TCRdb gives TRBD1 as the D gene, but with no DNA this cannot be confirmed. From germline, CDR1 is MGHRA and CDR2 YSYEKL. This CDR3 is 12 amino acids long. The CDR3 is CASSRGGNEQFF.

Frequency places this clonotype as medium-sized. The chain uses TRBV29-1 and TRBJ2-5; TCRdb's D gene call, TRBD1, goes unchecked for lack of DNA. The length of the CDR3 is 14 residues. Germline loops: CDR1 SQVTM, CDR2 ANQGSEA. CDR3: CSTHRDLVGETQYF.

This clonotype registers medium-sized (0.01 to 0.1%) by frequency. This chain joins TRBV6-2 or TRBV6-3 and TRBJ2-7; TCRdb proposes TRBD1, but this gene call is untestable without DNA. This CDR3 spans 15 amino acids. From germline, CDR1 is MNHEY and CDR2 SVGEGT. The chain's CDR3 is CASRPLVGLFYEQYF.

V and J are TRBV19 and TRBJ2-7; TCRdb's D call, TRBD1, is unchecked because there is no DNA. CDR3 size: 14 residues. Germline lookup yields CDR1 LNHDA and CDR2 SQIVND (reference sequence). The CDR3 spells CASSTWDSSYEQYF.

Measured by frequency, this clonotype is medium-sized. The V gene is TRBV25-1, the J gene TRBJ1-6. Germline V gives CDR1 MGHDK, CDR2 SYGVNS. The CDR3 loop spans 14 amino acids. This chain's CDR3 is CASSDWVGNSPLHF. Filled out from reference TRBV25-1 and TRBJ1-6, the complete variable domain reads EADIYQTPRYLVIGTGKKITLECSQTMGHDKMYWYQQDPGMELHLIHYSYGVNSTEKGDLSSESTVSRIRTEHFPLTLESARPSHTSQYLCASSDWVGNSPLHFGNGTRLTVT.

The chain has TRBV6-1 and TRBJ2-1. The CDR3 contains 15 residues. The germline CDR1 and CDR2 sequences are MNHNS and SASEGT. The CDR3 sequence is CASSESRRSNNEQFF.

The chain is built from TRBV4-2 and TRBJ1-2. Germline V gene lookup returns CDR1 LGHNA and CDR2 YNFKEQ. The CDR3 length is 12 residues. CDR3: CASSQDRYGYTF.

This clonotype counts as medium-sized by frequency. The rearrangement joins TRBV29-1 to TRBJ1-3. The CDR3 runs 14 residues. Germline CDR1 reads SQVTM; CDR2 reads ANQGSEA. CDR3: CSVERVGEGNTIYF.

This chain connects TRBV19 to TRBJ2-1; as DNA is missing, the TRBD2 call by TCRdb cannot be tested. CDR1 LNHDA and CDR2 SQIVND come from the germline V gene (reference sequence). This CDR3 contains 16 residues. CDR3: CASRTELAASYNEQFF.

This clonotype is classed as medium-sized (0.01 to 0.1%) by frequency. The rearrangement joins TRBV29-1 to TRBJ1-1. The CDR3 covers 11 residues. Germline loops: CDR1 SQVTM, CDR2 ANQGSEA. Here the CDR3 reads CSADTSTEAFF. Variable domain in full (rest from reference TRBV29-1 and TRBJ1-1): SAVISQKPSRDICQRGTSLTIQCQVDSQVTMMFWYRQQPGQSLTLIATANQGSEATYESGFVIDKFPISRPNLTFSTLTVSNMSPEDSSIYLCSADTSTEAFFGQGTRLTVV.

The rearrangement uses TRBV19 and TRBJ2-7; the TCRdb D gene call, TRBD2, has no DNA to confirm it. Germline CDR1 is LNHDA and CDR2 is SQIVND (reference sequence). This CDR3 is 14 amino acids long. The CDR3 reads CASSIAGGTYEQYF.

The chain uses TRBV14 and TRBJ1-4. The CDR3 consists of 16 residues. Per germline, CDR1 SGHDN and CDR2 FVKESK. CDR3 in amino acids: CASSQRTVAANEKLFF.

The rearrangement uses TRBV6-6 and TRBJ2-1; TCRdb reports TRBD1, a call that lacks DNA to check it against. The CDR3 totals 14 residues. In germline, CDR1 is MNHNY, CDR2 SVGAGI (reference sequence). The CDR3 is CASTDPGNLNEQFF.

In terms of frequency, this clonotype is medium-sized. The J gene is TRBJ2-7, the V gene TRBV29-1; TCRdb's D call of TRBD1 is untestable without DNA. This CDR3 spans 13 amino acids. Germline V CDR1 and CDR2: SQVTM, ANQGSEA. The CDR3 loop reads CSVVWDRGYEQYF.

This clonotype is called medium-sized based on its frequency. The CDR3 sequence: CASSQAVASSNYGYTF. The V gene is TRBV4-3, the J gene TRBJ1-2. Per germline, CDR1 LGHNA and CDR2 YSLEER. This CDR3 contains 16 residues.

Measured by frequency, this clonotype is medium-sized. The rearrangement links TRBV19 to TRBJ1-1; TCRdb returns TRBD1, unconfirmable since there is no DNA. The CDR3 length is 12 residues. Germline CDR1 reads LNHDA; CDR2 reads SQIVND (reference sequence). This CDR3 reads CASSIGGPEAFF.